The clone carrying this TCR beta chain was detected only once. Some clones are missing from TCRdb's copy, which holds only in-frame ones; the method was immunoSEQ multiplex PCR. The data show 250,000 or so clones, 70% to 90% seen once. These data belong to a study of blood T cell repertoires in COVID-19. Germline V lookup: CDR1 LNHDA, CDR2 SQIVND (reference sequence). Trimming shortened V by 5 bases and J by 10 bases, and 15 bases separated the two germline ends. This CDR3 comprises 12 residues. The specimen was peripheral blood. V and J are TRBV19 and TRBJ2-7, with a possible D match to TRBD2 (5 bases). This receptor was taken from a woman in her 30s with active or convalescent COVID-19. The CDR3 nucleotides read TGTGCCAGTAGTCCCGTAGGAAGCGGACAGTACTTC. Protein product: CASSPVGSGQYF.